This T cell receptor beta chain was captured by sequencing in a study of T cell repertoires in cytomegalovirus infection. Study in general: From public TCR beta signatures came an indication of both CMV infection and matching HLA type. Findings and caveats of the study: Frequencies of public TCR beta families were cumulated, and this identified carriers of CMV plus the relevant HLA. Dominant in the ex vivo response were TCR beta clonotypes restricted by HLA-C and specific for CMV.

This clonotype has a handful of counts. Its antigen is as yet unknown. Germline CDR1 SGHAT, CDR2 FQNNGV. Trimming cost V 2 bases and J 9 bases; bases outside gene matches: 5. This CDR3 region has 15 residues. MiXCR, run by TCRdb on the reads, gives a single entry per CDR3 protein. The data show roughly 130,000 distinct CDR3 sequences, roughly 25% seen once. The J gene is TRBJ2-1, the V gene TRBV11-2; 12 bases are a match to TRBD2. Material: PBMCs, sequenced either directly or after in vitro stimulation (not recorded which). This receptor was identified in a human donor in good health (CMV status not recorded). Some clones in this sample may be carry-over from other donors' samples. CDR3 amino acids: CASSLLLAGGTEQFF. CDR3 DNA: TGTGCCAGCAGCTTACTTCTAGCGGGAGGGACTGAGCAGTTCTTC. Full variable domain (rest looked up from reference TRBV11-2 and TRBJ2-1): EAGVAQSPRYKIIEKRQSVAFWCNPISGHATLYWYQQILGQGPKLLIQFQNNGVVDDSQLPKDRFSAERLKGVDSTLKIQPAKLEDSAVYLCASSLLLAGGTEQFFGPGTRLTVL.